The subject of this entry is one TCR beta chain. Its antigen specificity is not known. Base qualities are not recorded, but no much larger clone differs from it by a single base. This sample is drawn from a study of blood T cell repertoires in COVID-19 (dated by TCRdb to about 2020). Describing the broader study: Collaborator samples came from the United States, Italy and Spain and covered acute and convalescent phases of COVID-19. The dataset comprised deeply sampled blood TCRbeta repertoires from subjects exposed to, actively infected with, or recovered from COVID-19. The repertoires were released in a freely available public database meant as a resource for research on the immune response to SARS-CoV-2. The sample metadata nearly always contained a de-identified subject ID, COVID-19 status, age in years and sex. Where HLA class I and class II types were available, the types were taken from metadata supplied by the sample provider, not from assay-based typing. The prospective study material was composed of cDNA or gDNA derived from T cells, B-cell-depleted T cells, or PBMCs. The samples were drawn from the first 160 participants of the ongoing ImmuneRACE study and from 1,254 subjects provided by 6 global collaborators. Beyond this particular receptor, the publication reports: The quantity of clinical and demographic metadata differed by source and by participant and was supplied without curation.

The germline V gene (reference sequence) specifies LGHDT as CDR1 and YNNKEL as CDR2. From the cysteine up to the phenylalanine, the CDR3 has a length of 14 residues. Only the CDR3 part of the read is kept: 42 bases, read in frame from the first base. V loses 7 bases, J loses 4 bases, and the germline ends lie 11 bases apart. TCRbeta CDR3 regions were amplified from genomic DNA by means of the immunoSEQ Assay, a bias-controlled multiplex PCR. The source study handled its data this way. The number of nucleated cells in each sample was estimated from the amplification of reference gene primers within the assay. To quantify the absolute abundance of each unique TCRbeta CDR3 rearrangement, sequence reads were collapsed and filtered. For each sample, productive Simpson clonality was calculated as the square root of Simpson's diversity index across productive rearrangements. The table was pulled from immuneACCESS by TCRdb, which kept in-frame rearrangements only. Such tables lose some clones; where checked, under half of the loss comes from unresolved V genes, and the rest has no known cause. V and J calls and clone size are given by that table; D and trimming were obtained from the DNA. Across this sample there are some 180,000 clones, with 80% to 90% seen only once. The leading ten clones occupy about 11% of the sample.

One collaborating source in Seattle enrolled patients during active infection and followed them longitudinally through the course of disease. Each collaborating institution followed its own protocols to collect whole blood in K2EDTA tubes. Collaborator samples were shipped for TCRbeta analysis as frozen whole blood, isolated PBMCs, or DNA extracted from either sample type. The TCR comes from a woman between 35 and 50 years old with COVID-19, enrolled during active disease. The sequenced sample consisted of peripheral blood. The chain employs TRBV3-1 (or the pseudogene TRBV3-2) and TRBJ2-6, and possibly TRBD1, on 6 matching bases. The CDR3 loop reads CASNVQGGANVLTF. The sequenced DNA is TGTGCCAGCAATGTCCAGGGGGGGGCCAACGTCCTGACTTTC.